This TCR beta chain was identified during a study of Ad26.COV2.S vaccination and SARS-CoV-2 variants. Study information: Donor was one of the participants in the Ad26.COV2.S arm of the COV1001 trial. Once or twice, 56 days apart, Ad26.COV2.S was delivered intramuscularly. Study-level points and caveats: Possible underestimation of total T cell responses by the TCR breadth and depth analyses was noted.

This clone showed up just once. Its antigen is unidentified. Between the trimmed V and J ends, which lost 4 bases and 2 bases, there was a span of 13 bases. There are 14 residues in the CDR3. Germline V gene sequence: CDR1 SGHRS, CDR2 YFSETQ. Profiling relied on immunoSEQ multiplex PCR, and the TCRdb table lists in-frame clones only, not all of them. The table has about 350,000 clones, roughly 90% seen once. Treatment noted: some 19 received Ad26.COV2.S at low or high dose, single or two shots; about 5 received placebo; per-sample allocation not given. The samples were gathered on day 63 after the first injection of vaccine or placebo.

This rearrangement joins TRBV5-1 to TRBJ2-7, with D perhaps given as TRBD1 or TRBD2 (7 bases each). The receptor's source is a person between 18 and 59 years old who received the Ad26.COV2.S COVID-19 vaccine or a placebo. Sequences were derived from peripheral blood, sampled in a trial of Ad26.COV2.S vaccine versus placebo. CDR3 bases: TGCGCCAGCAGCAGGACAGGACTAGCCTACGAGCAGTACTTC. It translates to CASSRTGLAYEQYF.